The 2 T cell receptor beta chains below were found in one sample sequenced in a study of Graves' ophthalmopathy and Graves' hyperthyroidism. TCR beta CDR3 amplification used RNA transcripts. An opening RT-PCR round employed HTBI primers and preceded a second-round multiplex PCR. TCRdb independently ran MiXCR on the multiplex PCR reads; one entry per CDR3 protein. This repertoire shows approximately 640,000 distinct CDR3 sequences, about 40% found once; its top ten account for roughly 3%. Material for sequencing was peripheral blood. Source of these receptors: an adult man with Graves' ophthalmopathy.

The rearrangement joins TRBV7-2 to TRBJ2-3, with 7 positions matching TRBD1. The CDR3 extends over 16 amino acids. Germline CDR1 is SGHTA and CDR2 is FQGNSA. V lost 4 bases to trimming and J lost 2 bases; unmatched junction nucleotides: 9. CDR3 sequence reads: CASSSPRDSHTDTQYF. As DNA, the CDR3 is TGTGCCAGCAGCTCACCCCGGGACAGCCACACAGATACGCAGTATTTT.

V usage is TRBV20-1 and J usage is TRBJ2-5, with D possibly being TRBD1 (6 bases). Trimming shortened V by 6 bases and J by 1 base, and 12 bases separated the two germline ends. This CDR3 contains 13 residues. Germline lookup yields CDR1 DFQATT and CDR2 SNEGSKA (reference sequence). CDR3 in DNA: TGCAGTGCGAGGGACACCTTCCAAGAGACCCAGTACTTC. Translation gives CSARDTFQETQYF.